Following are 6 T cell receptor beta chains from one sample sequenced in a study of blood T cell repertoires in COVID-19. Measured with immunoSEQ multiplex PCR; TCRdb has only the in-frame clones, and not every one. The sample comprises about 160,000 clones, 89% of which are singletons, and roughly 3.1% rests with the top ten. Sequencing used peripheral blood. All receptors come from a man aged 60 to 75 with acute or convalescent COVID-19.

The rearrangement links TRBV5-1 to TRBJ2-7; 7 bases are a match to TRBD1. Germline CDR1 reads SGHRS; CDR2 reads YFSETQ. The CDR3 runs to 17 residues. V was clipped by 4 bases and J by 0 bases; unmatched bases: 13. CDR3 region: CASSLRGPQGSSYEQYF. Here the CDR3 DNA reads TGCGCCAGCAGCCTGAGGGGCCCACAGGGGAGCTCCTACGAGCAGTACTTC.

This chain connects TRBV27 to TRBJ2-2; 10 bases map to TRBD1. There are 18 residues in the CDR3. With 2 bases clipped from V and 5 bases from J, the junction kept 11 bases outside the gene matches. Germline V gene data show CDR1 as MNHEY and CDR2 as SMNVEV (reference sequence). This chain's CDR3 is CASSLEMGTGAWTGELFF. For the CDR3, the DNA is TGTGCCAGCAGTTTAGAGATGGGGACAGGGGCCTGGACCGGGGAGCTGTTTTTT.

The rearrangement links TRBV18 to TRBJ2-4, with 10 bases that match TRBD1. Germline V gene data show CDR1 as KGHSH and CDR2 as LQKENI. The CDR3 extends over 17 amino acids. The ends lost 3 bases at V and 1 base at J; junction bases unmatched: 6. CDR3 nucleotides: TGTGCCAGCTCACCCTCGGGACAGGGGAAGGCCAAAAACATTCAGTACTTC. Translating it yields CASSPSGQGKAKNIQYF. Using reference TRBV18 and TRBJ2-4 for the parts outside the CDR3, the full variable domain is NAGVMQNPRHLVRRRGQEARLRCSPMKGHSHVYWYRQLPEEGLKFMVYLQKENIIDESGMPKERFSAEFPKEGPSILRIQQVVRGDSAAYFCASSPSGQGKAKNIQYFGAGTRLSVL.

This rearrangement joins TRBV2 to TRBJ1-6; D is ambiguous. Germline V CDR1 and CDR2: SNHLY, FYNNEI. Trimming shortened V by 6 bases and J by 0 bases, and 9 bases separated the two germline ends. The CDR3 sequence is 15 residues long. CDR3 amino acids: CASRQQSSYNSPLHF. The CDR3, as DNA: TGTGCCAGCAGACAACAGAGCTCCTATAATTCACCCCTCCACTTT.

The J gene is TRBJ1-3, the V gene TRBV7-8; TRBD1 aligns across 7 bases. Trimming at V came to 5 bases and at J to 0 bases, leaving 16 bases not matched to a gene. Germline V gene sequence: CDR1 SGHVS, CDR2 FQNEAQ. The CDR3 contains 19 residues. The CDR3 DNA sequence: TGTGCCAGCAGCCGTAGAATCGACAGGGATTCCCGCTCTGGAAACACCATATATTTT. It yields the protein CASSRRIDRDSRSGNTIYF.

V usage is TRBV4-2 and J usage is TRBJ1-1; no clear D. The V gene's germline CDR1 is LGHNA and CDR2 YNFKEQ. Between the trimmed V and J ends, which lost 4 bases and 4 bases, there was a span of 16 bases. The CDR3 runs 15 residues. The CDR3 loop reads CASSPTDGGTTEAFF. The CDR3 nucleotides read TGTGCCAGCAGCCCTACGGACGGAGGAACCACTGAAGCTTTCTTT.